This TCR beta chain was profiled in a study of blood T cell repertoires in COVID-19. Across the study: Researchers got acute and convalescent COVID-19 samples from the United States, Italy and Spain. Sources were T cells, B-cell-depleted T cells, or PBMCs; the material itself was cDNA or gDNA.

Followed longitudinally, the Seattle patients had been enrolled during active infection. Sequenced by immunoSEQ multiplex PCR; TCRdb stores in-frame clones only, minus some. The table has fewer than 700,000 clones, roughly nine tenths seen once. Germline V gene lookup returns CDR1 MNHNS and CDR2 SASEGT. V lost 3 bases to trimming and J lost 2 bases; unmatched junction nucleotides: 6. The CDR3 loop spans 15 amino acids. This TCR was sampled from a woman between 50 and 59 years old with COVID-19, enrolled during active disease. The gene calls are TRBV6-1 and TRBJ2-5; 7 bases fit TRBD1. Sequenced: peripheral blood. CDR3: CASSDRGRGQETQYF. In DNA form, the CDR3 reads TGTGCCAGCAGTGACAGGGGGAGAGGGCAAGAGACCCAGTACTTC.